The 22 T cell receptor beta chains in this list originate from one sample, sequenced in a study of human T cells and chemical hapten exposure. A single record per CDR3 protein comes from TCRdb applying MiXCR to the RACE reads. This sample has over 85,000 distinct CDR3 sequences, with approximately 8.2% found just once. Time point in this sample: healthy volunteer bleed at 2 weeks. It was from unfractionated whole blood that total RNA was extracted. The specimen sequenced was whole blood. These receptors originate from a female donor in good health. Some clones in this sample may be carry-over from other donors' samples.

CDR3 sequence: CAISEGSLNYGYTF. In DNA form, the CDR3 reads TGTGCCATCAGTGAAGGCAGCCTAAACTATGGCTACACCTTC. The chain has TRBV10-3 and TRBJ1-2; D remains ambiguous. CDR1 is ENHRY and CDR2 is SYGVKD in the germline V gene. CDR3 length equals 14 residues. Trimming took 3 bases from V and 2 from J, leaving 10 bases between them.

The chain has TRBV27 and TRBJ1-1; D is unresolved. Per germline, CDR1 MNHEY and CDR2 SMNVEV (reference sequence). Trimming took 3 bases from V and 0 from J, leaving 5 bases between them. The CDR3 length is 13 residues. This CDR3 is CASSLMMNTEAFF. The CDR3 coding sequence is TGTGCCAGCAGTTTGATGATGAACACTGAAGCTTTCTTT.

This clonotype has ten or more counts. The chain employs TRBV18 and TRBJ2-1; 9 positions match TRBD1. Per germline, CDR1 KGHSH and CDR2 LQKENI. V was pared by 1 base and J by 5 bases, with 3 bases of the junction left unmatched. The CDR3 is 15 residues long. The CDR3 region has the DNA TGTGCCAGCTCACCACAGACAGGGGGTCACAATGAGCAGTTCTTC. Encoded protein: CASSPQTGGHNEQFF.

This clonotype occurred a few times. The chain is built from TRBV12-3 or TRBV12-4 and TRBJ2-1, with 11 bases that match TRBD2. The CDR3 extends over 16 amino acids. V lost 5 bases to trimming and J lost 6 bases; unmatched junction nucleotides: 9. The CDR3, as DNA: TGTGCCAGCAGTCCCGGGACTAGCGGAGGAGTCAATGAGCAGTTCTTC. This sequence encodes CASSPGTSGGVNEQFF.

The CDR3 sequence is CATSDHWTDLRETQYF. The CDR3 bases are TGTGCCACCAGTGATCACTGGACCGACCTACGAGAGACCCAGTACTTC. The V and J genes are TRBV24-1 and TRBJ2-5; D ambiguous. The V and J ends lost 3 bases and 4 bases respectively, with 17 bases between them. This CDR3 region has 16 residues. Germline lookup yields CDR1 KGHDR and CDR2 SFDVKD.

This clonotype was counted only a few times. The rearrangement joins TRBV29-1 to TRBJ2-3; 10 nucleotides agree with TRBD2. The CDR3 has 15 amino acids. V lost 7 bases, J lost 3 bases, and 10 bases stayed unmatched. Germline CDR1 reads SQVTM; CDR2 reads ANQGSEA. CDR3 nucleotide sequence: TGCAGCGCCGATGGGTCTAGCGGGAGTACAGATACGCAGTATTTT. Translating it yields CSADGSSGSTDTQYF.

This clonotype was seen a single time. One end of the junction fails to match germline, which may point to a read error. CDR3 residues: CVSSPHTGGSDTQYF. The CDR3 DNA reads as TGCGTCAGCAGCCCGCACACGGGGGGGTCAGATACGCAGTATTTT. The J gene is TRBJ2-3, the V gene TRBV5-1; 8 nucleotides line up with TRBD2. Germline lookup yields CDR1 SGHRS and CDR2 YFSETQ. CDR3 length equals 15 residues.

The chain combines TRBV6-5 with TRBJ1-5; D is uncertain. CDR1 and CDR2 from the germline V gene are MNHEY and SVGAGI. CDR3 length equals 13 residues. V was clipped by 5 bases and J by 4 bases, with 9 bases between them. This chain's CDR3 is CASSQNRNQPQHF. The CDR3 nucleotides read TGTGCCAGCAGTCAGAACAGAAATCAGCCCCAGCATTTT.

This clonotype occurred a few times. The genes are TRBV3-1 and TRBJ2-3, with D possibly TRBD2 on 6 matching bases. Trimming stripped 0 bases from V and 5 bases from J, with 12 bases between. The CDR3 sequence is 15 residues long. In germline, CDR1 is LGHDT, CDR2 YNNKEL (reference sequence). The DNA of the CDR3 is TGTGCCAGCAGCCAAGAACCCGGGAGTCAAGATACGCAGTATTTT. Its protein is CASSQEPGSQDTQYF.

This clonotype appeared a few times. The rearrangement joins TRBV6-5 to TRBJ2-5, with 10 bases matching TRBD1. The germline V gene encodes CDR1 MNHEY and CDR2 SVGAGI. J lost 0 bases, V lost 6 bases, and 7 bases had no gene match. This CDR3 is built from 16 residues. In DNA form, the CDR3 reads TGTGCCAGCAGCAAAGGGACAGGGGCGTACCAAGAGACCCAGTACTTC. Its protein is CASSKGTGAYQETQYF.

This clonotype was seen at least ten times. CDR3 sequence reads: CASSYREAYEQYF. Here the CDR3 DNA reads TGTGCCAGCAGTTACCGGGAGGCCTACGAGCAGTACTTC. The rearrangement joins TRBV6-2 or TRBV6-3 to TRBJ2-7, with 7 bases aligning to TRBD2. CDR1 MNHEY and CDR2 SVGEGT come from the germline V gene. Trimming cost V 2 bases and J 2 bases; bases outside gene matches: 0. The length of the CDR3 is 13 residues.

V gene TRBV11-2 combines with J gene TRBJ2-7; D gene ambiguous. V was pared by 1 base and J by 6 bases, with 10 bases between. The CDR3 is 13 residues long. Germline V gives CDR1 SGHAT, CDR2 FQNNGV. The CDR3, as DNA: TGTGCCAGCAGCTTAGGCACTCCCAGCGAGCAGTACTTC. It specifies CASSLGTPSEQYF.

This clonotype was seen a handful of times. The chain couples TRBV27 to TRBJ1-1, with TRBD1 matching 9 bases. The ends lost 4 bases at V and 1 base at J; junction bases unmatched: 1. Germline V gene data show CDR1 as MNHEY and CDR2 as SMNVEV (reference sequence). The CDR3 is made up of 14 amino acids. The CDR3 is CASSWTGENTEAFF. The CDR3 DNA follows: TGTGCCAGCAGTTGGACAGGGGAGAACACTGAAGCTTTCTTT.

As for this clonotype: The junction differs from germline at one of its ends, possibly a read error. V usage is TRBV12-3 or TRBV12-4 and J usage is TRBJ1-1; D is uncertain. CDR3 length equals 15 residues. The CDR3, as DNA: TGTGTCAGCATTCCCGACGAAAGCCTGAACACTGAAGCTTTCTTT. Translation: CVSIPDESLNTEAFF.

V is TRBV20-1 and J is TRBJ2-1, with TRBD2 matching over 9 bases. Per germline, CDR1 DFQATT and CDR2 SNEGSKA (reference sequence). This CDR3 has 16 residues. J lost 0 bases, V lost 1 base, and 4 bases had no gene match. This CDR3 reads CSARGIAGDSYNEQFF. The CDR3 bases are TGCAGTGCTAGAGGGATAGCGGGAGACTCCTACAATGAGCAGTTCTTC.

This clonotype has at least ten counts. This chain links TRBV6-5 with TRBJ2-3, with no clear D. CDR1 is MNHEY, CDR2 SVGAGI, per germline. This CDR3 contains 16 residues. Deletions cut 4 bases from V and 6 bases from J, with 20 bases between. In DNA form, the CDR3 reads TGTGCCAGCAGTTCTACCCGGGCTAAGACTTCGGATACGCAGTATTTT. It translates to CASSSTRAKTSDTQYF.

This clonotype was counted between two and nine times. The J gene is TRBJ2-1, the V gene TRBV28; tentatively, D is TRBD1 (6 bases). CDR1 is MDHEN and CDR2 is SYDVKM in the germline V gene. The V end was cut by 7 bases, the J end by 4 bases, with 26 bases between. The CDR3 runs to 18 residues. The CDR3 here is CASTQFPGGSSIYNEQFF. CDR3 bases: TGTGCCAGCACCCAATTCCCTGGGGGCAGCTCCATTTACAATGAGCAGTTCTTC.

This chain uses TRBV4-3 with TRBJ2-3; TRBD2 matches at 8 bases. The CDR3 has 15 residues. Germline CDR1 is LGHNA and CDR2 is YSLEER. The J segment lost 5 bases and the V segment lost 2 bases, leaving 6 bases of the junction unmatched. DNA of the CDR3: TGCGCCAGCAGCCAATCAGCGGGAGTCGTAGATACGCAGTATTTT. Protein sequence: CASSQSAGVVDTQYF.

This clonotype turned up a few times. This rearrangement joins TRBV18 to TRBJ2-3; 10 bases align to TRBD2. The germline gives CDR1 KGHSH, CDR2 LQKENI. The junction had 9 bases not matched to a gene; V was cut back by 6 bases and J by 0 bases. This CDR3 is 17 amino acids long. CDR3 coding DNA: TGTGCCAGCTCCCGCAACCCTAGCGGGAGAAGCACAGATACGCAGTATTTT. Its translation: CASSRNPSGRSTDTQYF.

The chain recombines TRBV28 with TRBJ2-5; the D call may be TRBD1 or TRBD2 (5 bases each). The length of the CDR3 is 16 residues. The ends were cut back, 1 base at V and 4 bases at J, with 16 bases in the middle. Germline values: CDR1 MDHEN, CDR2 SYDVKM. This chain's CDR3 is CASSLLGDPPRETQYF. In DNA form, the CDR3 reads TGTGCCAGCAGTTTATTGGGGGACCCCCCGCGAGAGACCCAGTACTTC.

This clonotype appeared a few times. The chain links TRBV7-9 to TRBJ2-3, with 8 positions matching TRBD2. The CDR3 spans 15 residues. Germline values: CDR1 SEHNR, CDR2 FQNEAQ (reference sequence). After removal of 3 bases from V and 4 bases from J, the junction contained 6 bases not matched to a gene. As DNA, the CDR3 is TGTGCCAGCAGCTTCCCCCGACTAGCGTCAGATACGCAGTATTTT. It encodes CASSFPRLASDTQYF.

This clonotype was counted between two and nine times. V and J are TRBV9 and TRBJ2-3; 7 nucleotides line up with TRBD1. V gave up 0 bases and J gave up 3 bases; unmatched junction bases: 4. CDR3 size: 15 residues. The germline CDR1 and CDR2 sequences are SGDLS and YYNGEE. The CDR3 sequence: CASSVEGGATDTQYF. The CDR3 bases are TGTGCCAGCAGCGTAGAAGGGGGCGCAACAGATACGCAGTATTTT.